This TCR beta chain was documented in a study of control samples from healthy donors and cancer patients. Profiled with immunoSEQ multiplex PCR; TCRdb holds only in-frame clones, not every one. The data contain approximately 150,000 clones, about 90% of them singletons. The length of the CDR3 is 16 residues. Sequencing was carried out using blood. The V gene is TRBV12-2, the J gene TRBJ1-3; the listed D gene, TRBD1, was not tested against the DNA. TRBV12-2 is a pseudogene. The TCR sequence derives from a man aged 30-40 years in good health. The CDR3 loop is CASLRGTPRMANTIYF. In DNA form, the CDR3 reads TGTGCAAGTCTCAGGGGGACACCGCGAATGGCAAACACCATATATTTT.